The 24 T cell receptor beta chains below all came from one sample that was sequenced in a study of technical replicates of blood from a handful of donors. Measured with immunoSEQ multiplex PCR; TCRdb has only the in-frame clones, and not every one. Of approximately 92,000 clones listed, 95% are singletons. Sequencing input: T cells isolated from PBMCs. These receptors originate from a human donor in good health.

The V call is TRBV11-2, the J call TRBJ2-7, with D possibly being TRBD1 (5 bases). This CDR3 is 13 amino acids long. V lost 3 bases to trimming and J lost 1 base, with 7 bases between them. Per germline, CDR1 SGHAT and CDR2 FQNNGV. The CDR3 loop reads CASSFPGSYEQYF. The CDR3, as DNA: TGTGCCAGCAGCTTTCCAGGGTCCTACGAGCAGTACTTC.

The rearrangement uses TRBV29-1 and TRBJ1-2; tentative D call: TRBD1 (6 bases). The CDR3 is 12 amino acids. The V and J ends lost 4 bases and 0 bases respectively, with 6 bases between them. Germline V gives CDR1 SQVTM, CDR2 ANQGSEA. The CDR3, as DNA: TGCAGCGTTGGGACAGCTAACTATGGCTACACCTTC. This sequence encodes CSVGTANYGYTF.

The rearrangement links TRBV27 to TRBJ2-7, with TRBD1 matching 8 bases. The germline CDR1 and CDR2 sequences are MNHEY and SMNVEV (reference sequence). The junction had 7 bases not matched to a gene; V was cut back by 4 bases and J by 5 bases. The CDR3 runs 14 residues. The CDR3 DNA sequence: TGTGCCAGCAGTTCCTCCTGGACAGGGAACGAGCAGTACTTC. It yields the protein CASSSSWTGNEQYF.

This chain joins TRBV5-1 and TRBJ2-3, with 11 positions matching TRBD1. Germline CDR1 reads SGHRS; CDR2 reads YFSETQ. The CDR3 has 16 amino acids. V shed 4 bases and J 3 bases; nucleotides not matched to a gene: 7. The CDR3 here is CASSLPGTGGTDTQYF. CDR3 sequence (DNA): TGCGCCAGCAGCCTCCCCGGGACAGGGGGGACAGATACGCAGTATTTT.

The chain couples TRBV28 to TRBJ2-7; no reliable D call. Trimming stripped 1 base from V and 2 bases from J, with 15 bases between. The CDR3 has 16 residues. From germline, CDR1 is MDHEN and CDR2 SYDVKM. The CDR3 DNA sequence: TGTGCCAGCAGTTTATCGGATGCTCACAGACCCTACGAGCAGTACTTC. This codes for CASSLSDAHRPYEQYF.

The chain combines TRBV2 with TRBJ2-1; 10 bases align to TRBD2. The CDR3 has 16 residues. Per germline, CDR1 SNHLY and CDR2 FYNNEI. Trimming at V came to 4 bases and at J to 2 bases, leaving 5 bases not matched to a gene. CDR3 region: CASSGIGLAAYNEQFF. DNA of the CDR3: TGTGCCAGCAGTGGAATAGGACTAGCGGCCTACAATGAGCAGTTCTTC.

The chain has TRBV5-1 and TRBJ1-3; D perhaps matches TRBD1 (5 bases). The CDR3 loop spans 16 amino acids. V lost 4 bases, J lost 0 bases, and 14 bases lay in between. Germline V gene lookup returns CDR1 SGHRS and CDR2 YFSETQ. CDR3 DNA: TGCGCCAGCAGCCTTTTACAGGCCGGCTCTGGAAACACCATATATTTT. Amino acid sequence: CASSLLQAGSGNTIYF. The whole variable domain, remainder taken from reference TRBV5-1 and TRBJ1-3, is KAGVTQTPRYLIKTRGQQVTLSCSPISGHRSVSWYQQTPGQGLQFLFEYFSETQRNKGNFPGRFSGRQFSNSRSEMNVSTLELGDSALYLCASSLLQAGSGNTIYFGEGSWLTVV.

J is TRBJ2-3 and V is TRBV6-1; possible D gene TRBD1, 6 bases. With 7 bases removed from V and 2 bases from J, the gap between germline ends came to 13 bases. The CDR3 is 14 amino acids. Germline CDR1 reads MNHNS; CDR2 reads SASEGT. The CDR3: CASILGGSTDTQYF. CDR3 coding DNA: TGTGCCAGCATTCTAGGGGGTTCCACAGATACGCAGTATTTT.

This chain uses TRBV29-1 with TRBJ2-1, with 14 bases aligning to TRBD2. Trimming took 7 bases from V and 9 from J; bases not matched to a gene: 11. Germline V gene sequence: CDR1 SQVTM, CDR2 ANQGSEA. This CDR3 comprises 15 residues. The CDR3 spells CSATGLAGDQGEQFF. CDR3 coding DNA: TGCAGCGCAACGGGACTAGCGGGAGATCAGGGTGAGCAGTTCTTC.

The chain couples TRBV5-1 to TRBJ2-7; 9 nucleotides match TRBD1. The germline V gene has CDR1 SGHRS and CDR2 YFSETQ. This CDR3 region has 15 residues. V was pared by 3 bases and J by 3 bases, with 7 bases of the junction left unmatched. The DNA for the CDR3 is TGCGCCAGCAGCTCGACAGGGGGATATCTCTACGAGCAGTACTTC. Translation: CASSSTGGYLYEQYF. The complete variable domain, with remaining parts taken from reference TRBV5-1 and TRBJ2-7, reads KAGVTQTPRYLIKTRGQQVTLSCSPISGHRSVSWYQQTPGQGLQFLFEYFSETQRNKGNFPGRFSGRQFSNSRSEMNVSTLELGDSALYLCASSSTGGYLYEQYFGPGTRLTVT.

The gene calls are TRBV27 and TRBJ2-2, with a possible D match to TRBD1 (6 bases). The V and J ends lost 5 bases and 1 base respectively, with 14 bases between them. Germline loops: CDR1 MNHEY, CDR2 SMNVEV (reference sequence). This CDR3 has 16 residues. CDR3 coding DNA: TGTGCCAGCAGTCGTTATCCGGGACAGAACACCGGGGAGCTGTTTTTT. It translates to CASSRYPGQNTGELFF.

The V gene is TRBV2, the J gene TRBJ2-1; TRBD2 matches 13 bases. Germline lookup yields CDR1 SNHLY and CDR2 FYNNEI. CDR3 length: 18 amino acids. The J segment lost 7 bases and the V segment lost 5 bases, leaving 14 bases of the junction unmatched. CDR3 amino acids: CASSWTSGSILVWNEQFF. The CDR3 bases are TGTGCCAGCAGTTGGACTAGCGGGAGTATACTGGTTTGGAATGAGCAGTTCTTC.

The genes are TRBV7-8 and TRBJ2-7; D unresolved. V lost 5 bases to trimming and J lost 0 bases, with 17 bases between them. There are 16 residues in the CDR3. Germline V gene lookup returns CDR1 SGHVS and CDR2 FQNEAQ. The CDR3 DNA reads TGTGCCAGCAGCCAGACCATCTCAGGTTCCTCCTACGAGCAGTACTTC. Encoded protein: CASSQTISGSSYEQYF.

The chain uses TRBV19 and TRBJ2-2, with no clear D. CDR1 LNHDA and CDR2 SQIVND come from the germline V gene (reference sequence). This CDR3 spans 13 amino acids. Trimming stripped 3 bases from V and 3 bases from J, with 5 bases between. The CDR3 region has the DNA TGTGCCAGTAGTATTACATACACCGGGGAGCTGTTTTTT. Residues: CASSITYTGELFF.

This chain uses TRBV7-9 with TRBJ2-7; D remains ambiguous. Germline V gives CDR1 SEHNR, CDR2 FQNEAQ (reference sequence). This CDR3 is built from 11 residues. The V and J ends lost 10 bases and 2 bases respectively, with 9 bases between them. The CDR3 protein is CATSTTYEQYF. The DNA for the CDR3 is TGTGCCACCTCGACAACCTACGAGCAGTACTTC.

The chain carries TRBV7-2 and TRBJ2-2; TRBD1 is a possible D gene (5 bases). The CDR3 covers 13 residues. V was cut by 4 bases and J by 5 bases, with 8 bases left in between. The germline V gene encodes CDR1 SGHTA and CDR2 FQGNSA. The CDR3 sequence: CASSSRQTGELFF. CDR3 bases: TGTGCCAGCAGCTCCCGACAGACCGGGGAGCTGTTTTTT. Drawing the rest from reference TRBV7-2 and TRBJ2-2, the complete variable domain is GAGVSQSPSNKVTEKGKDVELRCDPISGHTALYWYRQSLGQGLEFLIYFQGNSAPDKSGLPSDRFSAERTGGSVSTLTIQRTQQEDSAVYLCASSSRQTGELFFGEGSRLTVL.

A few counts support this clone. This rearrangement joins TRBV10-2 to TRBJ1-2; D unclear. CDR1 and CDR2 from the germline V gene are WSHSY and SAAADI. Trimming left V 8 bases short and J 2 bases short, with 9 bases between. The CDR3 runs to 12 residues. CDR3 nucleotides: TGCGCCAGCCTCGGGAAGAACTATGGCTACACCTTC. Encoded protein: CASLGKNYGYTF.

The CDR3 DNA follows: TGTGCCAGCAGCACCGGCTCTGGGCCTACCTACGAGCAGTACTTC. Translated: CASSTGSGPTYEQYF. The chain recombines TRBV7-9 with TRBJ2-7; the D is unclear. V gave up 5 bases and J gave up 2 bases, with 16 bases separating them. From germline, CDR1 is SEHNR and CDR2 FQNEAQ (reference sequence). The CDR3 covers 15 residues.

The gene calls are TRBV2 and TRBJ2-7; D is ambiguous. V was cut by 4 bases and J by 2 bases, with 9 bases left in between. In germline, CDR1 is SNHLY, CDR2 FYNNEI. The CDR3 sequence is 13 residues long. In nucleotides, the CDR3 is TGTGCCAGCAGTGGTGGCCAAGCCTACGAGCAGTACTTC. Protein sequence: CASSGGQAYEQYF.

The J gene is TRBJ2-3, the V gene TRBV27; a possible D gene is TRBD2 (6 bases). Trimming took off 6 bases at V and 2 bases at J, with 15 bases between the two ends. Looked up from germline, CDR1 is MNHEY and CDR2 is SMNVEV (reference sequence). This CDR3 contains 15 residues. CDR3 region: CASSRTSPYTDTQYF. In DNA form, the CDR3 reads TGTGCCAGCAGCCGAACTAGCCCCTACACAGATACGCAGTATTTT.

The V call is TRBV28, the J call TRBJ2-7, with D perhaps TRBD2 (6 bases). With 1 base removed from V and 3 bases from J, the gap between germline ends came to 13 bases. This CDR3 contains 15 residues. The germline gives CDR1 MDHEN, CDR2 SYDVKM. CDR3 coding DNA: TGTGCCAGCAGTTTATTCGGAGGGAGGAACTACGAGCAGTACTTC. It codes for CASSLFGGRNYEQYF.

The rearrangement uses TRBV5-1 and TRBJ1-2; no firm D call. The CDR3 extends over 12 amino acids. Germline CDR1 and CDR2: SGHRS and YFSETQ. Trimming pared 4 bases from V and 7 bases from J, leaving 11 bases between. CDR3 region: CASSPEPPGYTF. DNA of the CDR3: TGCGCCAGCAGCCCGGAGCCCCCTGGCTACACCTTC.

This clone was recorded once. The chain is built from TRBV6-5 and TRBJ1-1, with D unclear. The CDR3 is made up of 13 amino acids. Trimming took 5 bases from V and 3 from J, leaving 10 bases between them. Germline V gene lookup returns CDR1 MNHEY and CDR2 SVGAGI. The CDR3 sequence: CASSAPGDTEAFF. DNA for the CDR3: TGTGCCAGCAGTGCACCCGGGGACACTGAAGCTTTCTTT.

CDR3 amino acids: CASSDRTGEQYF. The CDR3 DNA sequence: TGTGCCAGCAGCGACAGGACGGGGGAGCAGTACTTC. The chain uses TRBV11-1 and TRBJ2-7, with TRBD1 as a possible D gene (6 bases). Trimming removed 5 bases at V and 7 bases at J, with 12 bases between. This CDR3 region has 12 residues. Germline values: CDR1 SGHAT, CDR2 FQDESV (reference sequence). Looking up the rest from reference TRBV11-1 and TRBJ2-7 gives the full variable domain: EAEVAQSPRYKITEKSQAVAFWCDPISGHATLYWYRQILGQGPELLVQFQDESVVDDSQLPKDRFSAERLKGVDSTLKIQPAELGDSAMYLCASSDRTGEQYFGPGTRLTVT.